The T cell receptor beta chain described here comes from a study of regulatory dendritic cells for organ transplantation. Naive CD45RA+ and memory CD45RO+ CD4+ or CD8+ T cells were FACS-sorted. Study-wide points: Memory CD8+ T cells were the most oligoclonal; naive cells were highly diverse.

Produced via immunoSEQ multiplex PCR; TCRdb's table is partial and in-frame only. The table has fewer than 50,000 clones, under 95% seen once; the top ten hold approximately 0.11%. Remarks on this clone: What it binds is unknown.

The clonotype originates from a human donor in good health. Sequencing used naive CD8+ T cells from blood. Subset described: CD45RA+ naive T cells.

CDR3 amino acids: CASSDGTLESNEQFF. The CDR3 bases are TGCGCCAGCAGTGATGGGACCCTGGAGAGTAATGAGCAGTTCTTC. V gene TRBV10-2 combines with J gene TRBJ2-1; either TRBD1 or TRBD2 may fit D (5 bases each). The CDR3 spans 15 residues. V lost 3 bases, J lost 7 bases, and 16 bases lay in between. Germline V CDR1 and CDR2: WSHSY, SAAADI.